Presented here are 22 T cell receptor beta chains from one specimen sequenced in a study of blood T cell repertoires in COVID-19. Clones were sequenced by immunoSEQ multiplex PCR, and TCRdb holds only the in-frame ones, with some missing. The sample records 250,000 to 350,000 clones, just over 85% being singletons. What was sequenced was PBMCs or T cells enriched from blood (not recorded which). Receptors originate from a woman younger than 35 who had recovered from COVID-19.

CDR3: CASSLAGSIDGYTF. CDR3 DNA sequence: TGCGCCAGCAGCTTGGCCGGGTCTATTGATGGCTACACCTTC. This chain uses TRBV5-1 with TRBJ1-2; D unclear. This CDR3 has 14 amino acids. The V end lost 0 bases, the J end lost 6 bases, and 12 bases lay between the germline ends. Germline loops: CDR1 SGHRS, CDR2 YFSETQ.

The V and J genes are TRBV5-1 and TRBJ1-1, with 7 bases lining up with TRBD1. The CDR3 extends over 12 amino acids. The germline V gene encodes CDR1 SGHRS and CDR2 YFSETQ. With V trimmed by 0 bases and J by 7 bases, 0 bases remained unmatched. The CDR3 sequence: CASSLGDSEAFF. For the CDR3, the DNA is TGCGCCAGCAGCTTGGGGGACAGTGAAGCTTTCTTT.

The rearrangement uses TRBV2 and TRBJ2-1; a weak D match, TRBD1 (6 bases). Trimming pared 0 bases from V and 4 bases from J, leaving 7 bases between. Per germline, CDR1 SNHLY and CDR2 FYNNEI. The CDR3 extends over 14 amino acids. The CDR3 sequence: CASSEAGTYNEQFF. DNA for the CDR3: TGTGCCAGCAGTGAAGCAGGGACATACAATGAGCAGTTCTTC.

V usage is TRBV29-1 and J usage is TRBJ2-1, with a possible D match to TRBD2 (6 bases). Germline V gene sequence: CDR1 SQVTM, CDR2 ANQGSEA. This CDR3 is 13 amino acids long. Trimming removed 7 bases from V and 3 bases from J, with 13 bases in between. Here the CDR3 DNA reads TGCAGCGCTGGGACTTCAATCTACAATGAGCAGTTCTTC. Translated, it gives CSAGTSIYNEQFF.

This CDR3 reads CASSWDRADQPQHF. As DNA, the CDR3 is TGCGCCAGCAGCTGGGACAGGGCGGATCAGCCCCAGCATTTT. This chain connects TRBV5-1 to TRBJ1-5; 9 nucleotides agree with TRBD1. The ends lost 3 bases at V and 5 bases at J; junction bases unmatched: 3. CDR3 length equals 14 residues. The germline V gene has CDR1 SGHRS and CDR2 YFSETQ.

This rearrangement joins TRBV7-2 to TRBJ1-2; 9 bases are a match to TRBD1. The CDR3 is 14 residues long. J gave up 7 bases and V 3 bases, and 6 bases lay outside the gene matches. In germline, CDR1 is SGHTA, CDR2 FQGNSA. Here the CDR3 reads CASSFGTGLTGYTF. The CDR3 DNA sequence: TGTGCCAGCAGCTTCGGGACAGGGTTAACTGGCTACACCTTC.

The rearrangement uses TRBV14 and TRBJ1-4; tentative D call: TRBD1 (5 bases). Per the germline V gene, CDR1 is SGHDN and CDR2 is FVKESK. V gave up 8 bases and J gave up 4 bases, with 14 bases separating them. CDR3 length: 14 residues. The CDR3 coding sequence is TGTGCCAGCGCCGAGGGACTGATTAATGAAAAACTGTTTTTT. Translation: CASAEGLINEKLFF.

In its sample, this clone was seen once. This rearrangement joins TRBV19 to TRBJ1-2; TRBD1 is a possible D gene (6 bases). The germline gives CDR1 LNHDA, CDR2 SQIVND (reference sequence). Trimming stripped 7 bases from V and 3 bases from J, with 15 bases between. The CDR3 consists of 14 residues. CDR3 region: CASTPTGWDYGYTF. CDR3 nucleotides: TGTGCCAGTACCCCTACAGGGTGGGACTATGGCTACACCTTC.

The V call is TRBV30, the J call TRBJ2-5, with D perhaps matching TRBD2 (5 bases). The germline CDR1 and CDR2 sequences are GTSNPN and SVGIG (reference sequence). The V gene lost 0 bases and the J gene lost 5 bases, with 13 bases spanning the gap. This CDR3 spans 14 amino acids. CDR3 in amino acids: CAWSVREGGETQYF. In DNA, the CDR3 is TGTGCCTGGAGTGTACGTGAGGGCGGGGAGACCCAGTACTTC.

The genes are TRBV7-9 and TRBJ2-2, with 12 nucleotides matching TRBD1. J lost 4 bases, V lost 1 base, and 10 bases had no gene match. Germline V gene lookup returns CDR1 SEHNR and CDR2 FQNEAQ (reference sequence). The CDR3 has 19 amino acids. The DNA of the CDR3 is TGTGCCAGCAGCTTAGGCCCGGGACAGGGGGCGAGGGGCACCGGGGAGCTGTTTTTT. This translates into CASSLGPGQGARGTGELFF. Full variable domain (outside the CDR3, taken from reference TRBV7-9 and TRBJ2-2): DTGVSQNPRHKITKRGQNVTFRCDPISEHNRLYWYRQTLGQGPEFLTYFQNEAQLEKSRLLSDRFSAERPKGSFSTLEIQRTEQGDSAMYLCASSLGPGQGARGTGELFFGEGSRLTVL.

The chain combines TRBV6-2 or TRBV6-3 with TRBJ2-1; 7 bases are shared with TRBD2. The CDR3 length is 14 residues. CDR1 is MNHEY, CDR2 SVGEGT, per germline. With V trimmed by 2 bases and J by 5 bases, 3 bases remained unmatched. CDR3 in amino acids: CASSYGRDDNEQFF. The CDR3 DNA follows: TGTGCCAGCAGTTACGGGAGGGACGACAATGAGCAGTTCTTC.

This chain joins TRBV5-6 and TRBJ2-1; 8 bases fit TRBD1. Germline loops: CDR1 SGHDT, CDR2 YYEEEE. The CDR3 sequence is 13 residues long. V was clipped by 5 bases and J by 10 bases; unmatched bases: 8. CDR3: CASSRGQGKEQFF. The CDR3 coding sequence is TGTGCCAGCAGTCGAGGACAGGGAAAAGAGCAGTTCTTC.

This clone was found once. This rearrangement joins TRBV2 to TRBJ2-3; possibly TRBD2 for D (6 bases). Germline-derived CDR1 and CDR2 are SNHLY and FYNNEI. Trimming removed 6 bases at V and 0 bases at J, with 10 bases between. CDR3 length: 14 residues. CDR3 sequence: CASSGGRSTDTQYF. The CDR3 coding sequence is TGTGCCAGCAGCGGAGGGCGGAGCACAGATACGCAGTATTTT.

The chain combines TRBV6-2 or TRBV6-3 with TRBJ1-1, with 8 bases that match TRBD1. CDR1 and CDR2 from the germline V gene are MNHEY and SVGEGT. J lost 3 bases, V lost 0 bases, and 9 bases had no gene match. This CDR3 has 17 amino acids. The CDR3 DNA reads TGTGCCAGCAGTTACTCCGTGGACAGGGTCGTTTACACTGAAGCTTTCTTT. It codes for CASSYSVDRVVYTEAFF.

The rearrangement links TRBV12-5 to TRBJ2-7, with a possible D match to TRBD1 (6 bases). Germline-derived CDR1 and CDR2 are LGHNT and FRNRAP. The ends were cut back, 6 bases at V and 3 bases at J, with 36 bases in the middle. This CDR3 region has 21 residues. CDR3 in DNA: TGTGCTAGTGGGTCTTCAGGCCCCCCAGGGGATACGACCTATCACTTCTACGAGCAGTACTTC. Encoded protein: CASGSSGPPGDTTYHFYEQYF.

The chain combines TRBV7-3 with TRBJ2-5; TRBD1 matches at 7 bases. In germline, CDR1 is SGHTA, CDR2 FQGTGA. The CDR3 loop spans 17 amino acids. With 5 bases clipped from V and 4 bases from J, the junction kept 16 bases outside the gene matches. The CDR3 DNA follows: TGTGCCAGCAGCCAAGGGATGGACAGGTCAAGGGGAGAGACCCAGTACTTC. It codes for CASSQGMDRSRGETQYF.

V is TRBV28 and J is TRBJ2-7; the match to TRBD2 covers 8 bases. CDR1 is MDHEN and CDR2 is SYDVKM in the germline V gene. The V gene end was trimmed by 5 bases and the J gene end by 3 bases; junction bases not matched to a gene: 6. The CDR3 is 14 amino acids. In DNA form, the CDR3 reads TGTGCCAGCAGTGTCTCCGGGACTAGCTACGAGCAGTACTTC. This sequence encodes CASSVSGTSYEQYF.

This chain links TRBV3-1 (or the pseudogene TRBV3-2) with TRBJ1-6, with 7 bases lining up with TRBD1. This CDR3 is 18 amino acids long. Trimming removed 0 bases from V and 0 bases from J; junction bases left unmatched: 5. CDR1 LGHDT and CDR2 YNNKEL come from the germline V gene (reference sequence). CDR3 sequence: CASSQDGQAISYNSPLHF. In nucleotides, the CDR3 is TGTGCCAGCAGCCAAGATGGACAGGCTATCTCCTATAATTCACCCCTCCACTTT.

This CDR3 is CASSQAKNIQYF. The CDR3 region has the DNA TGTGCCAGCTCCCAAGCGAAAAACATTCAGTACTTC. This chain uses TRBV7-2 with TRBJ2-4; D remains ambiguous. The germline V and J ends were trimmed by 8 bases and 4 bases, with 9 bases remaining between them. The CDR3 extends over 12 amino acids. Germline V CDR1 and CDR2: SGHTA, FQGNSA.

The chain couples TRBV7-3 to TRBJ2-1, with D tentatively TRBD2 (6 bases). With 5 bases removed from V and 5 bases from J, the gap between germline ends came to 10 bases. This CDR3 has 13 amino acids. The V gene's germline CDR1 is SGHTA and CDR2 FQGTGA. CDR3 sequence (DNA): TGTGCCAGCAGCAACGGAGGGCACAATGAGCAGTTCTTC. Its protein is CASSNGGHNEQFF.

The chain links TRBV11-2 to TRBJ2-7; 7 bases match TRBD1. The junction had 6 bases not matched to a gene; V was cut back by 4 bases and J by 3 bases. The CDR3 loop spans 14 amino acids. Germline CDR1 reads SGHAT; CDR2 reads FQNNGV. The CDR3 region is CASSYSTGDYEQYF. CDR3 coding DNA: TGTGCCAGCAGCTATTCCACAGGGGACTACGAGCAGTACTTC.

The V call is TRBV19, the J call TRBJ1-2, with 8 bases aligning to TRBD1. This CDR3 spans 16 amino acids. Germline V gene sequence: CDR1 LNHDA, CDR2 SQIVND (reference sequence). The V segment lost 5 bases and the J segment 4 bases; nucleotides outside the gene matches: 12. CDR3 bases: TGTGCCAGTAGTGTCGGGACAGGACACTTTCTCTATGGCTACACCTTC. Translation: CASSVGTGHFLYGYTF.